This T cell receptor (beta chain) was captured in a study of T cells in Graves' hyperthyroidism and ophthalmopathy. Findings and limits, study-wide: Most expanded thyroid clonotypes above 0.001 recurred in blood.

This clonotype was observed a handful of times. The antigen is undetermined. The CDR3 covers 11 residues. The germline V gene encodes CDR1 DFQATT and CDR2 SNEGSKA (reference sequence). Amplification targeted TCR beta CDR3 regions from RNA transcripts. The TCR CDR3 first-round RT-PCR relied on the HTBI primer set. TCRdb called the multiplex PCR reads again in MiXCR, with one record for every CDR3 protein. The sample has 400,000 to 550,000 distinct CDR3 sequences, approximately 25% seen once. Duration under 3 months, a NOSPECS grade of at least 4, and a Clinical Activity Score of at least 3 characterized the ophthalmopathy patients.

The origin of this receptor is a woman aged 30 to 39 with Graves' ophthalmopathy. The rearrangement uses TRBV20-1 and TRBJ1-1; tentative D call: TRBD1 (6 bases). Specimen: blood. CDR3 residues: CRGGSNTEAFF. The CDR3 DNA is TGCAGGGGGGGCTCGAACACTGAAGCTTTCTTT.